A single sample gave rise to the 4 T cell receptor beta chains below, sequenced in a study of vaccination and CD4 T cells after COVID-19. Sequenced with the Oncomine TCR Beta short-read assay was DNA taken from cultured CD4+ T cells. TCRdb analysed the PCR reads with MiXCR anew, one entry per CDR3 protein. The repertoire holds around 20,000 distinct CDR3 sequences, with 58% as singletons. Treatment described: approximately nine-day PBMC culture with coronavirus spike peptide pools or control peptides (ViraFEST assay). Their target antigens are unknown. The starting material was CD4+ T cells from blood, cultured in vitro, obtained after SARS-CoV-2 vaccination. These TCRs come from a human donor who had recovered from COVID-19.

The rearrangement links TRBV20-1 to TRBJ2-3; 14 bases match TRBD2. Germline assignment: CDR1 DFQATT and CDR2 SNEGSKA (reference sequence). The CDR3 runs 15 residues. Trimming at V came to 6 bases and at J to 4 bases, leaving 6 bases not matched to a gene. The CDR3 is CSAHGTSGGADTQYF. Here the CDR3 DNA reads TGCAGTGCCCACGGGACTAGCGGGGGCGCAGATACGCAGTATTTT.

This chain joins TRBV6-2 or TRBV6-3 and TRBJ1-2, with 10 bases that match TRBD1. Trimming at V came to 7 bases and at J to 0 bases, leaving 14 bases not matched to a gene. The CDR3 extends over 18 amino acids. Germline values: CDR1 MNHEY, CDR2 SVGEGT. CDR3: CASTLTGGANAANYGYTF. The CDR3 DNA reads TGTGCCAGCACTTTGACAGGGGGCGCCAACGCAGCTAACTATGGCTACACCTTC.

The chain employs TRBV7-3 and TRBJ2-2; D not resolved. V shed 5 bases and J shed 1 base, with 14 bases lying between them. This CDR3 is built from 16 residues. Germline lookup yields CDR1 SGHTA and CDR2 FQGTGA. CDR3 in amino acids: CASSPSPSLNTGELFF. As DNA, the CDR3 is TGTGCCAGCAGCCCATCACCTTCCTTGAACACCGGGGAGCTGTTTTTT. The complete variable domain, with remaining parts taken from reference TRBV7-3 and TRBJ2-2, reads GAGVSQTPSNKVTEKGKYVELRCDPISGHTALYWYRQSLGQGPEFLIYFQGTGAADDSGLPNDRFFAVRPEGSVSTLKIQRTERGDSAVYLCASSPSPSLNTGELFFGEGSRLTVL.

The chain employs TRBV10-3 and TRBJ1-1; D remains unclear. V was trimmed by 3 bases and J by 11 bases, leaving 16 bases between them. This CDR3 has 13 amino acids. The germline CDR1 and CDR2 sequences are ENHRY and SYGVKD. The CDR3 bases are TGTGCCATCAGTGACCTTAGACGTGTTGGCGCTTTCTTT. Its translation: CAISDLRRVGAFF.